This TCR beta chain was captured in a study of T cell responses to AZD1222 COVID-19 vaccine. Concerning this clone: Its specificity is unknown.

Sequencing used immunoSEQ multiplex PCR; TCRdb keeps in-frame clones, though not all of them. The table records fewer than 110,000 clones, about 90% of them present only once. Whole-study findings and limits: The donor group comprised mostly white British people and more females; the analysis possibly underestimated clonal diversity. Nearly half of the spike-specific TCRs reportedly recognize variant regions that carry no mutations.

Germline assignment: CDR1 LNHDA and CDR2 SQIVND (reference sequence). The V end lost 3 bases, the J end lost 8 bases, and 14 bases lay between the germline ends. This CDR3 is built from 14 residues. The material was peripheral blood, obtained on day 0 of AZD1222 vaccination. The TCR was taken from an adult in good health. The gene calls are TRBV19 and TRBJ2-1; no clear D gene. The CDR3 loop is CASSMQSSVHEQFF. The CDR3 region has the DNA TGTGCCAGTAGTATGCAGTCCTCGGTCCATGAGCAGTTCTTC.